This T cell receptor beta chain originates from a study of shared clonotypes between healthy human individuals. The CDR3 contains 12 residues. Looked up from germline, CDR1 is SSHAT and CDR2 is FNYEAQ (reference sequence). V dropped 5 bases and J dropped 5 bases, with 7 bases sitting between them. Using immunoSEQ multiplex PCR, the repertoire was profiled, and TCRdb retains in-frame clones only, with some absent. Seen here are around 500,000 clones, 75% to 85% observed once, and the top ten hold under 15%. V usage is TRBV7-7 and J usage is TRBJ2-1, with D unresolved. The source of this sequence is a woman aged 40 to 50 in good health. Some clones in this sample may be carry-over from other donors' samples. Input material: PBMCs. CDR3 sequence reads: CASSPSHNEQFF. The CDR3 coding sequence is TGTGCCAGCAGCCCGTCTCACAATGAGCAGTTCTTC. Combining the CDR3 with reference TRBV7-7 and TRBJ2-1 gives the whole variable domain GAGVSQSPRYKVTKRGQDVTLRCDPISSHATLYWYQQALGQGPEFLTYFNYEAQPDKSGLPSDRFSAERPEGSISTLTIQRTEQRDSAMYRCASSPSHNEQFFGPGTRLTVL.